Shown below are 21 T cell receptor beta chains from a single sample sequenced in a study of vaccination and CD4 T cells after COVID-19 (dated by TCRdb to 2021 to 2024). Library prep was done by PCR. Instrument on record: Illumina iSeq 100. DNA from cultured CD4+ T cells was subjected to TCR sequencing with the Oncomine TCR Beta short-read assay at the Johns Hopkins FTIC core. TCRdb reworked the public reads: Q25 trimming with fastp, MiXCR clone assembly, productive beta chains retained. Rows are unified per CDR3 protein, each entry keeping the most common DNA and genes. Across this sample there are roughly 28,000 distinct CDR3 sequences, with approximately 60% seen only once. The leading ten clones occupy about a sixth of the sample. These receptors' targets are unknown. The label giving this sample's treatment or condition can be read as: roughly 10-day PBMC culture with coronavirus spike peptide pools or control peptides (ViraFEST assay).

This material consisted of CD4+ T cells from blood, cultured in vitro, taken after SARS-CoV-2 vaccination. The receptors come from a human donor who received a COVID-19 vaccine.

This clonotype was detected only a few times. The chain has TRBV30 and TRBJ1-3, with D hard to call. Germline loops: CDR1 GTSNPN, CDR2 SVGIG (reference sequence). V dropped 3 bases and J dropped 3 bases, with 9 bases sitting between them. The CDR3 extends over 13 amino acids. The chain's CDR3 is CAWSEGDGNTIYF. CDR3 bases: TGTGCCTGGAGCGAGGGAGATGGAAACACCATATATTTT.

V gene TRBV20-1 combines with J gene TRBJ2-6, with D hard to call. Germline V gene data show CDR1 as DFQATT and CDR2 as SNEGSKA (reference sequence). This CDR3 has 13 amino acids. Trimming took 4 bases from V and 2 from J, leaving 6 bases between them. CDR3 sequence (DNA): TGCAGTGCTATGGGGACTGGGGCCAACGTCCTGACTTTC. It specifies CSAMGTGANVLTF.

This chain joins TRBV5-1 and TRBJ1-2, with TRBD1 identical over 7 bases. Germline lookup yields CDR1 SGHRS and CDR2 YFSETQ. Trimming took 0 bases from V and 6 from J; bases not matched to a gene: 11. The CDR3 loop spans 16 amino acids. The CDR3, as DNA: TGCGCCAGCAGCTTGGCCTCCCTCCTAGACAGGGATGGCTACACCTTC. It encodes CASSLASLLDRDGYTF.

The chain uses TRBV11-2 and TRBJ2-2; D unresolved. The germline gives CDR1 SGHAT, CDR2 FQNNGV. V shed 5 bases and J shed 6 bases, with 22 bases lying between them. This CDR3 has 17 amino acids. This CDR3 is CASSPRFVGRRPGELFF. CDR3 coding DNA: TGTGCCAGCAGCCCGCGGTTTGTCGGTCGGAGACCCGGGGAGCTGTTTTTT. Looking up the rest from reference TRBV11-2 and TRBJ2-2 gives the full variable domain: EAGVAQSPRYKIIEKRQSVAFWCNPISGHATLYWYQQILGQGPKLLIQFQNNGVVDDSQLPKDRFSAERLKGVDSTLKIQPAKLEDSAVYLCASSPRFVGRRPGELFFGEGSRLTVL.

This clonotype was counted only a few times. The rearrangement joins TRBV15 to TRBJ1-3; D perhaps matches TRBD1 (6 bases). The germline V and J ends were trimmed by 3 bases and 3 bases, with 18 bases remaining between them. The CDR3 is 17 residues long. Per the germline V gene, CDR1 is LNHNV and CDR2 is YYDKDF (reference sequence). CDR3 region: CATSSPGWGASGNTIYF. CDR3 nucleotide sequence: TGTGCCACCAGCAGCCCAGGTTGGGGGGCGAGTGGAAACACCATATATTTT.

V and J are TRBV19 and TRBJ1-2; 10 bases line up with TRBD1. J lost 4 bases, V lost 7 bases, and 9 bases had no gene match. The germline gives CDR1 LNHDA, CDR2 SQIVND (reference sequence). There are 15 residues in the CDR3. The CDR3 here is CASKEGTGVVYGYTF. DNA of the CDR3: TGTGCCAGTAAGGAGGGGACAGGGGTAGTCTATGGCTACACCTTC.

The CDR3 DNA is TGTGCCAGCAGTTACGAGCGGGGGGGCCTCATAGATACGCAGTATTTT. Translated: CASSYERGGLIDTQYF. The chain employs TRBV6-5 and TRBJ2-3; the match to TRBD2 covers 10 bases. This CDR3 has 16 residues. Germline V gene data show CDR1 as MNHEY and CDR2 as SVGAGI. Trimming removed 2 bases from V and 5 bases from J; junction bases left unmatched: 7.

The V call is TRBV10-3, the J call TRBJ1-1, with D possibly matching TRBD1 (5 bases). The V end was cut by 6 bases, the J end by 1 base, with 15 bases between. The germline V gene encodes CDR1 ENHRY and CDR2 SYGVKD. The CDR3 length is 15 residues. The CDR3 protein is CAIRGVSSGNTEAFF. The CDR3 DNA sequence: TGTGCCATCAGGGGGGTCTCTAGTGGGAACACTGAAGCTTTCTTT.

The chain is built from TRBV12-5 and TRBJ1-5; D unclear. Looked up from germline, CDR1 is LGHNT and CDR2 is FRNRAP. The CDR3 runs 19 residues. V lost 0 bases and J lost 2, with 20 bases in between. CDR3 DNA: TGTGCTAGTGGTTTGGTGCGAGACGGGGAAATCGGGGGCAATCAGCCCCAGCATTTT. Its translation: CASGLVRDGEIGGNQPQHF.

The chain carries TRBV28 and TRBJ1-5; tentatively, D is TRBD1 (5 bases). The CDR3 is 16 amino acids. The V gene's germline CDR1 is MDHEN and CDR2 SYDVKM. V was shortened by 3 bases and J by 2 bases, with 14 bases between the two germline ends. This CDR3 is CASSFRQGVRNQPQHF. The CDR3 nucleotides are TGTGCCAGCAGTTTTAGGCAGGGCGTCCGCAATCAGCCCCAGCATTTT.

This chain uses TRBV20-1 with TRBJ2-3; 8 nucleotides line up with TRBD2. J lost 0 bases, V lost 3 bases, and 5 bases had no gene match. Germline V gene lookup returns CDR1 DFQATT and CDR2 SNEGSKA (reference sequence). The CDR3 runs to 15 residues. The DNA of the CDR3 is TGCAGTGCTAGCGGCGGGGGGTTTAGCACAGATACGCAGTATTTT. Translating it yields CSASGGGFSTDTQYF.

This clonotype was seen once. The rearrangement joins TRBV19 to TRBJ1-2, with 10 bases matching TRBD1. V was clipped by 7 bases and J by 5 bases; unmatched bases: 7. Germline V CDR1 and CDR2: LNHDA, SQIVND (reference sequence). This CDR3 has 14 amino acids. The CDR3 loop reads CASTARDRGYGYTF. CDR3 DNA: TGTGCCAGTACCGCCCGGGACAGGGGATATGGCTACACCTTC.

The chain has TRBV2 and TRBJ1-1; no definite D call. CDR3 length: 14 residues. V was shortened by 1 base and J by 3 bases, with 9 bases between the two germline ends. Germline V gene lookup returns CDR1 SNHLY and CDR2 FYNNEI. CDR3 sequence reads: CASSEVRGYTEAFF. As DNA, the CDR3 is TGTGCCAGCAGTGAAGTGAGAGGGTACACTGAAGCTTTCTTT. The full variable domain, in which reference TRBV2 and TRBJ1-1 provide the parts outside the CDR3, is EPEVTQTPSHQVTQMGQEVILRCVPISNHLYFYWYRQILGQKVEFLVSFYNNEISEKSEIFDDQFSVERPDGSNFTLKIRSTKLEDSAMYFCASSEVRGYTEAFFGQGTRLTVV.

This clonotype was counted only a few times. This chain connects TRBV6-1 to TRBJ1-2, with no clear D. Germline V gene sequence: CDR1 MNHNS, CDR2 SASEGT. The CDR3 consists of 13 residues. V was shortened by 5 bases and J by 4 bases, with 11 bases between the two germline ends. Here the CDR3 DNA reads TGTGCCAGCAGTACCGGGAGAGCCTATGGCTACACCTTC. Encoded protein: CASSTGRAYGYTF.

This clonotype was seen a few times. CDR3 in amino acids: CAGGSSYGYTF. CDR3 DNA sequence: TGTGCAGGGGGGAGCAGTTATGGCTACACCTTC. The chain combines TRBV11-2 with TRBJ1-2, with D maybe TRBD1 (6 bases). The CDR3 covers 11 residues. CDR1 SGHAT and CDR2 FQNNGV come from the germline V gene.

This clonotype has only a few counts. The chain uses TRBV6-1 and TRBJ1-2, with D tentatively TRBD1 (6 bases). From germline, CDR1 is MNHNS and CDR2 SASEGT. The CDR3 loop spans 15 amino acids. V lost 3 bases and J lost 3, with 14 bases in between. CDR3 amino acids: CASSENRDIYYGYTF. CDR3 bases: TGTGCCAGCAGTGAGAATAGGGACATCTACTATGGCTACACCTTC.

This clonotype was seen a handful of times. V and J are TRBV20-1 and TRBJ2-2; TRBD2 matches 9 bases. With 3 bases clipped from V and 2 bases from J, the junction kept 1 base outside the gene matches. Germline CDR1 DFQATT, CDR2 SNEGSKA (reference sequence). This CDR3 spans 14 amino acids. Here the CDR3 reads CSARTSGNTGELFF. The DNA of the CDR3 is TGCAGTGCTAGGACTAGCGGAAACACCGGGGAGCTGTTTTTT.

The CDR3 region has the DNA TGTGCCAGCATAAACAGGGGTTCGACTGAAGCTTTCTTT. This codes for CASINRGSTEAFF. This chain connects TRBV12-3 or TRBV12-4 to TRBJ1-1, with TRBD1 identical over 7 bases. The CDR3 loop spans 13 amino acids. Trimming removed 7 bases from V and 5 bases from J; junction bases left unmatched: 7.

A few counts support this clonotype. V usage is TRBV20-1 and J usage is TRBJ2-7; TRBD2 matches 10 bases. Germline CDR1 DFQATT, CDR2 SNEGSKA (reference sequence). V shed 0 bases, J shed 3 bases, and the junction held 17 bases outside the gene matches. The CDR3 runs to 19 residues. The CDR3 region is CSARDVGGGRLAGHYEQYF. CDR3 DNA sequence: TGCAGTGCTAGAGATGTCGGGGGAGGCCGACTAGCGGGCCACTACGAGCAGTACTTC.

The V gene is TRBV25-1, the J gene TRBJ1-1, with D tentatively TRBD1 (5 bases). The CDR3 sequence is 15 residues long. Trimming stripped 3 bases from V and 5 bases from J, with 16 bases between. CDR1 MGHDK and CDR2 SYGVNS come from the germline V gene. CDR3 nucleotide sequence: TGTGCCAGCAGTGATTTCATTAACGGGGGAACTGAAGCTTTCTTT. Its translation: CASSDFINGGTEAFF. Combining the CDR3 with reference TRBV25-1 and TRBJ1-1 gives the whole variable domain EADIYQTPRYLVIGTGKKITLECSQTMGHDKMYWYQQDPGMELHLIHYSYGVNSTEKGDLSSESTVSRIRTEHFPLTLESARPSHTSQYLCASSDFINGGTEAFFGQGTRLTVV.

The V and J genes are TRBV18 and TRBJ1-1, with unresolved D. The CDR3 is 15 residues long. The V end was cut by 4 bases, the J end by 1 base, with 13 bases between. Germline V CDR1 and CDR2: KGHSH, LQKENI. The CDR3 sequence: CASSLTVPGNTEAFF. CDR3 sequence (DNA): TGTGCCAGCTCACTCACGGTGCCAGGGAACACTGAAGCTTTCTTT.